The 19 T cell receptor beta chains in this list originate from one sample, sequenced in a study of T cells in Graves' hyperthyroidism and ophthalmopathy. RNA transcripts were the template for amplifying TCR beta CDR3 regions. HTBI primers were employed in a first-round RT-PCR of the TCR CDR3. TCRdb re-called the multiplex PCR reads with MiXCR, one entry per CDR3 protein. The sample has hundreds of thousands of distinct CDR3 sequences; roughly 13% are singletons. What was sequenced was blood. The receptors come from a woman between 18 and 30 years old with Graves' hyperthyroidism.

This clonotype was seen at least ten times. This chain uses TRBV3-1 with TRBJ1-3, with 12 nucleotides matching TRBD1. This CDR3 comprises 18 residues. V gave up 4 bases and J gave up 2 bases; unmatched junction bases: 9. In germline, CDR1 is LGHDT, CDR2 YNNKEL (reference sequence). In DNA, the CDR3 is TGTGCCAGCAGCCGGCCTCCGGGACAGGGGGCAACTGGAAACACCATATATTTT. As protein: CASSRPPGQGATGNTIYF.

At least ten counts were recorded for this clonotype. The rearrangement joins TRBV30 to TRBJ1-2; D not certain. This CDR3 region has 13 residues. The V gene lost 0 bases and the J gene lost 0 bases, with 5 bases spanning the gap. Germline loops: CDR1 GTSNPN, CDR2 SVGIG (reference sequence). CDR3 amino acids: CAWSVQSNYGYTF. CDR3 sequence (DNA): TGTGCCTGGAGTGTACAATCTAACTATGGCTACACCTTC. The whole variable domain, remainder taken from reference TRBV30 and TRBJ1-2, is SQTIHQWPATLVQPVGSPLSLECTVEGTSNPNLYWYRQAAGRGLQLLFYSVGIGQISSEVPQNLSASRPQDRQFILSSKKLLLSDSGFYLCAWSVQSNYGYTFGSGTRLTVV.

This clonotype was detected a few times. Being one base from a much bigger clone, this may be a read error. V and J are TRBV7-3 and TRBJ2-1; tentatively, D is TRBD1 (6 bases). With 2 bases removed from V and 8 bases from J, the gap between germline ends came to 16 bases. CDR1 is SGHTA, CDR2 FQGTGA, per germline. This CDR3 has 15 amino acids. Written as DNA, the CDR3 is TGTGCCAGCAGCTTAGGGCAGGGGAATTACGATGAGCAGTTCTTC. Translated, it gives CASSLGQGNYDEQFF. Together with reference TRBV7-3 and TRBJ2-1, the CDR3 gives the full variable domain: GAGVSQTPSNKVTEKGKYVELRCDPISGHTALYWYRQSLGQGPEFLIYFQGTGAADDSGLPNDRFFAVRPEGSVSTLKIQRTERGDSAVYLCASSLGQGNYDEQFFGPGTRLTVL.

This clonotype was seen ten or more times. V usage is TRBV6-2 or TRBV6-3 and J usage is TRBJ2-5; 7 bases match TRBD1. Germline V gives CDR1 MNHEY, CDR2 SVGEGT. This CDR3 has 16 amino acids. The ends lost 10 bases at V and 2 bases at J; junction bases unmatched: 16. In nucleotides, the CDR3 is TGTGCCACCATGACCGCCGGGACAGCAGTACAAGAGACCCAGTACTTC. Amino acid sequence: CATMTAGTAVQETQYF.

This clonotype was detected ten times or more. CDR3 coding DNA: TGCAGCGCAATACAGGGGGGCTATGGCTACACCTTC. Translating it yields CSAIQGGYGYTF. The gene calls are TRBV29-1 and TRBJ1-2; 8 nucleotides align to TRBD1. The germline V gene encodes CDR1 SQVTM and CDR2 ANQGSEA. This CDR3 spans 12 amino acids. J gave up 4 bases and V 7 bases, and 5 bases lay outside the gene matches.

V gene TRBV6-2 or TRBV6-3 combines with J gene TRBJ2-6; 10 nucleotides agree with TRBD1. V gave up 5 bases and J gave up 0 bases; unmatched junction bases: 7. Germline V gene sequence: CDR1 MNHEY, CDR2 SVGEGT. The CDR3 extends over 18 amino acids. The CDR3 DNA is TGTGCCAGCAGTGACAGGGGGCGCGGGGTCTCTGGGGCCAACGTCCTGACTTTC. Translated, it gives CASSDRGRGVSGANVLTF.

This clonotype showed up many times. The gene calls are TRBV7-2 and TRBJ2-3; the D gene is possibly TRBD1 (5 bases). The V end was cut by 5 bases, the J end by 3 bases, with 12 bases between. The V gene's germline CDR1 is SGHTA and CDR2 FQGNSA. The CDR3 is made up of 14 amino acids. CDR3 loop: CASSLRQITDTQYF. CDR3 nucleotides: TGTGCCAGCAGCCTCAGACAGATAACAGATACGCAGTATTTT. Looking up the rest from reference TRBV7-2 and TRBJ2-3 gives the full variable domain: GAGVSQSPSNKVTEKGKDVELRCDPISGHTALYWYRQSLGQGLEFLIYFQGNSAPDKSGLPSDRFSAERTGGSVSTLTIQRTQQEDSAVYLCASSLRQITDTQYFGPGTRLTVL.

This clonotype was seen at least ten times. The rearrangement links TRBV2 to TRBJ2-7; 8 bases agree with TRBD2. The junction had 7 bases not matched to a gene; V was cut back by 7 bases and J by 2 bases. The CDR3 runs to 14 residues. Germline V CDR1 and CDR2: SNHLY, FYNNEI. This CDR3 reads CASTPTSATYEQYF. DNA of the CDR3: TGTGCCAGCACTCCGACTAGCGCAACCTACGAGCAGTACTTC.

This clonotype was picked up a small number of times. The chain joins TRBV5-1 to TRBJ2-1, with D uncertain. The germline V and J ends were trimmed by 1 base and 0 bases, with 5 bases remaining between them. The CDR3 contains 14 residues. Looked up from germline, CDR1 is SGHRS and CDR2 is YFSETQ. The CDR3 loop reads CASSLKSSYNEQFF. The CDR3 DNA is TGCGCCAGCAGCTTGAAGAGCTCCTACAATGAGCAGTTCTTC.

The chain joins TRBV4-1 to TRBJ1-2; 9 bases match TRBD1. The CDR3 covers 16 residues. Germline CDR1 reads MGHRA; CDR2 reads YSYEKL. V dropped 6 bases and J dropped 5; count of bases not matched to a gene: 13. CDR3 nucleotides: TGCGCCAGCAGTATTTCCCCGGGACAGGGATCTTATGGCTACACCTTC. Its translation is CASSISPGQGSYGYTF.

This clonotype was recorded many times. The chain employs TRBV7-9 and TRBJ2-7; D gene uncertain. Looked up from germline, CDR1 is SEHNR and CDR2 is FQNEAQ (reference sequence). CDR3 length equals 13 residues. V was clipped by 5 bases and J by 7 bases, with 15 bases between them. The CDR3 sequence: CASSPWEIGEQYF. In DNA form, the CDR3 reads TGTGCCAGCAGCCCGTGGGAAATCGGAGAGCAGTACTTC.

The chain is built from TRBV5-8 and TRBJ2-6; no clear D. Germline V gene sequence: CDR1 SGHTS, CDR2 YDEGEE. The CDR3 contains 13 residues. Trimming took off 9 bases at V and 2 bases at J, with 9 bases between the two ends. In DNA form, the CDR3 reads TGTGCCACCGGTAGGGCTGGGGCCAACGTCCTGACTTTC. It yields the protein CATGRAGANVLTF.

The chain has TRBV7-8 and TRBJ2-2; 14 bases agree with TRBD2. The CDR3 runs 19 residues. Germline CDR1 reads SGHVS; CDR2 reads FQNEAQ. The junction had 9 bases not matched to a gene; V was cut back by 3 bases and J by 3 bases. CDR3 region: CASSFAGTSGGEDTGELFF. The CDR3 bases are TGTGCCAGCAGCTTCGCCGGGACTAGCGGGGGCGAGGACACCGGGGAGCTGTTTTTT.

This sequence joins TRBV6-1 and TRBJ1-4, with a tentative D call TRBD1 (5 bases). CDR3 length: 16 residues. Per the germline V gene, CDR1 is MNHNS and CDR2 is SASEGT. V dropped 5 bases and J dropped 6 bases, with 19 bases sitting between them. CDR3 sequence (DNA): TGTGCCAGCAGTCCCCAACCCCACAGAGGGGATGAAAAACTGTTTTTT. Protein: CASSPQPHRGDEKLFF.

In this sample, this clonotype turned up many times. The chain is built from TRBV6-1 and TRBJ1-5, with D possibly TRBD1 on 6 matching bases. V lost 7 bases and J 4 bases, leaving 14 bases between the germline ends. The germline V gene has CDR1 MNHNS and CDR2 SASEGT. This CDR3 spans 14 amino acids. This CDR3 reads CASTWTDENQPQHF. CDR3 sequence (DNA): TGTGCCAGCACCTGGACAGATGAAAATCAGCCCCAGCATTTT.

The chain joins TRBV10-3 to TRBJ2-5, with a tentative D call TRBD1 (6 bases). The CDR3 loop spans 13 amino acids. V shed 8 bases and J shed 3 bases, with 13 bases lying between them. The V gene's germline CDR1 is ENHRY and CDR2 SYGVKD. The CDR3, as DNA: TGTGCCATCGGTTGGACAGCTGAAGAGACCCAGTACTTC. Translated, it gives CAIGWTAEETQYF.

This clonotype has just a few counts. The J gene is TRBJ1-4, the V gene TRBV5-8; D not resolved. Trimming took 1 base from V and 3 from J, leaving 7 bases between them. Per germline, CDR1 SGHTS and CDR2 YDEGEE. The CDR3 covers 14 residues. CDR3 region: CASSLRGSNEKLFF. The CDR3 DNA reads TGTGCCAGCAGCTTGAGAGGGTCTAATGAAAAACTGTTTTTT.

At least ten counts were recorded for this clonotype. The CDR3 DNA is TGTGCCAGCATCCACAGGGGACGGGCCGGTTATGGCTACACCTTC. It codes for CASIHRGRAGYGYTF. The gene calls are TRBV6-1 and TRBJ1-2; 7 bases match TRBD1. The CDR3 totals 15 residues. Losses at the gene ends were 7 bases for V and 5 bases for J; bases not matched to a gene: 13. Germline V gives CDR1 MNHNS, CDR2 SASEGT.

Many counts were recorded for this clonotype. The chain has TRBV27 and TRBJ2-1; 10 bases line up with TRBD2. V dropped 3 bases and J dropped 7; count of bases not matched to a gene: 9. The CDR3 is 16 amino acids. Germline assignment: CDR1 MNHEY and CDR2 SMNVEV (reference sequence). CDR3 sequence (DNA): TGTGCCAGCAGTTTTTCCCCGAGCGGGAGGGGGAATGAGCAGTTCTTC. Its translation: CASSFSPSGRGNEQFF.